This T cell receptor (beta chain) was profiled in a study of neurological immune-mediated disorders. Germline V gives CDR1 SNHLY, CDR2 FYNNEI. The CDR3 has 14 amino acids. Unmatched junction bases numbered 2, after V lost 2 bases and J lost 4 bases. The sorted libraries started from around 1 million CD4+ or CD8+ T cells. Whole-study findings and limits: There were no CDR3 amino acid sequences shared by expanded clones across subjects, a result suggesting private repertoires in all groups.

This clonotype has a count of ten or more. Its target is not known. The authors made cDNA by 5'RACE with 10-nucleotide random UMIs. Each CDR3 protein gets one entry after TCRdb re-called the 5' RACE reads with MiXCR. The sample records roughly 39,000 distinct CDR3 sequences, more than 4.5% being singletons. The chain recombines TRBV2 with TRBJ1-5; the match to TRBD1 covers 7 bases. The receptor's source is a man between 18 and 29 years old in good health. Material: CD4+ T cells from blood. The CDR3 DNA reads as TGTGCCAGCAGTGAAAGGGACAGAAATCAGCCCCAGCATTTT. Its protein is CASSERDRNQPQHF.